This T cell receptor beta chain derives from a study of PD-L1 blockade in urothelial cancer. In the study overall: Atezolizumab therapy began for patients in about 2014, dosed at 1,200 mg intravenously every 3 weeks. Broader study findings: By 3 weeks, tumor-associated blood clones had expanded more in durable-benefit patients.

The assay was immunoSEQ multiplex PCR, and TCRdb's table has in-frame clones only and misses some. The repertoire has 35,000 or so clones, about a third of them found once; the top ten carry 8% to 9%. Comments on this clone: Its target is not known.

Trimming stripped 6 bases from V and 6 bases from J, with 15 bases between. The CDR3 has 13 amino acids. The germline CDR1 and CDR2 sequences are MDHEN and SYDVKM. The chain combines TRBV28 with TRBJ2-7; a possible D gene is TRBD2 (6 bases). The specimen comprised tumor tissue, sampled before atezolizumab (anti-PD-L1) treatment. The sequence came from a man between 60 and 75 years old with urothelial cancer. The CDR3 sequence is CASRRDSPGEQYF. CDR3 DNA sequence: TGTGCCAGCAGGAGGGACTCCCCAGGCGAGCAGTACTTC.